This is a list of T cell receptor beta chains from one sample in a study of blood T cell repertoires in COVID-19. TCRdb's table, derived via immunoSEQ multiplex PCR, lists solely in-frame clones and lacks some. The table includes about 59,000 clones, about nine tenths detected once. Material for sequencing was peripheral blood. The receptors here all came from an elderly man with acute or convalescent COVID-19. CDR3s include the opening cysteine and the closing phenylalanine or tryptophan. The D gene is left open where the match is weak. Only some rows state a clone size, as once, few, many or a class for expanded clones.

j_call clone_size v_call d_call cdr3_aa cdr3_nt
TRBJ2-1 NA TRBV5-1 NA CASSPGASSSYNEQFF TGCGCCAGCAGCCCTGGGGCCTCGAGCTCCTACAATGAGCAGTTCTTC
TRBJ1-3 NA TRBV6-5 NA CASSISGNTIYF TGTGCCAGCAGCATCTCTGGAAACACCATATATTTT
TRBJ1-1 NA TRBV6-5 TRBD1 CATGTGNTEAFF TGTGCCACCGGGACAGGGAACACTGAAGCTTTCTTT
TRBJ2-1 NA TRBV5-1 NA CASSPGHGGLTMRQFF TGCGCCAGCAGCCCTGGCCATGGTGGGCTTACAATGAGGCAGTTCTTC
TRBJ1-1 NA TRBV7-9 NA CASSLGIQGGLAEAFF TGTGCCAGCAGCTTGGGGATACAGGGCGGCCTCGCTGAAGCTTTCTTT
TRBJ2-1 NA TRBV6-5 TRBD1 CASLRQGGSYNEQFF TGTGCCAGTCTACGACAGGGCGGCTCCTACAATGAGCAGTTCTTC
TRBJ1-1 few TRBV5-1 NA CASSVSGVNTEAFF TGCGCCAGCAGCGTCTCCGGAGTGAACACTGAAGCTTTCTTT
TRBJ2-3 NA TRBV6-5 TRBD2 CASSLLAGGSTDTQYF TGTGCCAGCAGTTTACTAGCGGGGGGAAGCACAGATACGCAGTATTTT
TRBJ2-1 NA TRBV6-1 NA CASLTGYNEQFF TGTGCCAGCCTTACAGGGTACAATGAGCAGTTCTTC
TRBJ1-6 once TRBV10-3 NA CAISLTGSSYNSPLHF TGTGCCATCAGCCTGACGGGTAGCTCCTATAATTCACCCCTCCACTTT
TRBJ2-3 NA TRBV2 NA CASSPGSSTDTQYF TGTGCCAGCAGTCCGGGGTCTAGCACAGATACGCAGTATTTT
TRBJ2-3 NA TRBV4-1 TRBD2 CASSLNPAGLADTQYF TGCGCCAGCAGCCTGAATCCAGCGGGGTTGGCAGATACGCAGTATTTT
TRBJ2-7 few TRBV15 NA CATSRDWRGHNEQYF TGTGCCACCAGCAGAGATTGGAGGGGCCACAACGAGCAGTACTTC
TRBJ2-1 few TRBV7-3 NA CASSLTASNEQFF TGTGCCAGCAGCTTAACAGCTTCCAATGAGCAGTTCTTC
TRBJ2-7 NA TRBV6-5 TRBD2 CASSPFSGGESEQYF TGTGCCAGCTCGCCCTTTAGCGGGGGGGAAAGCGAGCAGTACTTC
TRBJ2-5 NA TRBV5-6 TRBD1 CASSLAGGVLEETQYF TGTGCCAGCAGCCTCGCAGGGGGCGTACTTGAAGAGACCCAGTACTTC
TRBJ1-2 NA TRBV4-1 TRBD1 CASSQDQTGTYGYTF TGCGCCAGCAGCCAAGATCAGACAGGGACCTATGGCTACACCTTC
TRBJ1-4 NA TRBV4-2 TRBD1 CASSQDWGPGQGGEKLFF TGTGCCAGCAGCCAAGATTGGGGACCGGGACAGGGCGGAGAAAAACTGTTTTTT
TRBJ1-1 NA TRBV3-1/TRBV3-2 TRBD1 CASSPTGTNTEAFF TGTGCCAGCAGCCCGACAGGGACGAACACTGAAGCTTTCTTT
TRBJ2-1 NA TRBV24-1 NA CATSDQSTASLRQFF TGTGCCACCAGTGACCAATCGACAGCCAGCCTCAGGCAGTTCTTC
TRBJ1-2 NA TRBV5-5 NA CASSLVISTSWSYYGYTF TGTGCCAGCAGCTTGGTTATCTCTACTTCGTGGAGCTACTATGGCTACACCTTC
TRBJ1-6 NA TRBV5-1 TRBD1 CASSAGTGGSPLHF TGCGCCAGCAGCGCGGGGACAGGGGGTTCACCCCTCCACTTT
TRBJ2-1 NA TRBV19 NA CASSSPQGHVLHEQFF TGTGCCAGTAGTTCCCCGCAGGGGCATGTTCTCCATGAGCAGTTCTTC
TRBJ2-1 NA TRBV6-5 NA CASSYDDRSAYNEQFF TGTGCCAGCAGTTACGATGACAGATCGGCCTACAATGAGCAGTTCTTC
TRBJ1-5 once TRBV27 TRBD1 CASSSTTGGPQHF TGTGCCAGCAGTTCCACCACAGGGGGTCCCCAGCATTTT
TRBJ2-2 NA TRBV14 NA CASSPSKQGQPTGELFF TGTGCCAGCAGCCCCTCTAAACAGGGCCAGCCAACCGGGGAGCTGTTTTTT
TRBJ2-3 NA TRBV7-9 NA CASSPVAESTDTQYF TGTGCCAGCAGCCCCGTAGCGGAAAGCACAGATACGCAGTATTTT
TRBJ2-5 once TRBV11-2 TRBD1 CASSSGTGVRETQYF TGTGCCAGCAGCTCAGGGACAGGGGTCAGGGAGACCCAGTACTTC
TRBJ1-2 NA TRBV5-1 TRBD1 CASSWSPRDRGVNYGYTF TGCGCCAGCAGCTGGAGCCCTCGGGACAGGGGAGTAAACTATGGCTACACCTTC
TRBJ1-2 NA TRBV5-1 NA CASSLRGADYGYTF TGCGCCAGCAGCTTAAGGGGCGCGGACTATGGCTACACCTTC
TRBJ2-2 NA TRBV19 TRBD1 CASSGQGVTGELFF TGTGCCAGTTCGGGACAGGGGGTAACCGGGGAGCTGTTTTTT
TRBJ2-5 NA TRBV7-8 TRBD1 CASSLGQGPGETQYF TGTGCCAGCAGCTTAGGACAGGGGCCGGGGGAGACCCAGTACTTC
TRBJ2-1 NA TRBV11-2 TRBD2 CASSLGALTSGVTYNEQFF TGTGCCAGCAGCTTAGGGGCGCTCACTAGCGGGGTTACCTACAATGAGCAGTTCTTC
TRBJ1-4 NA TRBV5-1 NA CASSLRDAINEKLFF TGCGCCAGCAGCCTCCGGGATGCTATTAATGAAAAACTGTTTTTT
TRBJ2-7 NA TRBV19 TRBD1 CASSAQDRSLIHEQYF TGTGCCAGTAGTGCCCAGGACAGGTCGCTTATCCACGAGCAGTACTTC
TRBJ2-6 once TRBV18 TRBD1 CASSPGRTGTGWGANVLTF TGTGCCAGCTCACCAGGCCGGACAGGGACAGGTTGGGGGGCCAACGTCCTGACTTTC
TRBJ1-5 NA TRBV19 TRBD1 CASSDRGQGNQPQHF TGTGCCAGTAGTGACAGGGGCCAGGGCAATCAGCCCCAGCATTTT
TRBJ1-1 NA TRBV24-1 NA CATSAGTQNTEAFF TGTGCCACCAGCGCGGGGACTCAGAACACTGAAGCTTTCTTT
TRBJ1-3 NA TRBV19 NA CASSISPLAGNTIYF TGTGCCAGTAGTATCTCCCCACTGGCTGGAAACACCATATATTTT
TRBJ1-2 NA TRBV5-6 NA CASSPWARGNTF NA